A selection of T cell receptor beta chains follows, all from one sample in a study of blood T cell repertoires in COVID-19. The method was immunoSEQ multiplex PCR; TCRdb's version includes in-frame clones alone and lacks a portion of them. This repertoire shows approximately 210,000 clones, roughly 87% found once; its top ten account for around 2.4%. Sequencing input: PBMCs or T cells enriched from blood (not recorded which). The source of these receptors is a woman aged 25 to 45 who had recovered from COVID-19. CDR3s include the opening cysteine and the closing phenylalanine or tryptophan. Fields, in order: clone size, D gene, CDR3 length, J gene, V gene, CDR3 protein, CDR3 DNA. D genes are given only for firm matches. Only some rows state a clone size, as once, few, many or a class for expanded clones.

.,.,15,TRBJ1-3,TRBV4-1,CASSQDGGTGNTIYF,TGCGCCAGCAGCCAAGATGGGGGGACTGGAAACACCATATATTTT
.,.,16,TRBJ1-6,TRBV27,CASSSKGSSYNSPLHF,TGTGCCAGCAGTTCGAAAGGGAGCTCCTATAATTCACCCCTCCACTTT
few,.,13,TRBJ2-7,TRBV27,CASSPSGYYEQYF,TGTGCCAGCAGCCCCTCGGGGTACTACGAGCAGTACTTC
.,TRBD2,16,TRBJ2-2,TRBV28,CASSNGAAGGTGELFF,TGTGCCAGCAGTAACGGCGCAGCGGGGGGCACCGGGGAGCTGTTTTTT
.,.,16,TRBJ2-5,TRBV3-1/TRBV3-2,CASSQVPGLRGETQYF,TGTGCCAGCAGCCAAGTACCGGGCCTTAGGGGAGAGACCCAGTACTTC
.,TRBD1,15,TRBJ1-1,TRBV5-5,CASSWGGTVNTEAFF,TGTGCCAGCAGCTGGGGCGGGACAGTGAACACTGAAGCTTTCTTT
.,TRBD2,15,TRBJ2-1,TRBV13,CASSLRTSGPNEQFF,TGTGCCAGCAGCTTAAGGACTAGCGGGCCCAATGAGCAGTTCTTC
.,.,18,TRBJ1-6,TRBV4-2,CASSQATGSLSYNSPLHF,TGTGCCAGCAGCCAAGCTACAGGGTCCCTCTCCTATAATTCACCCCTCCACTTT
.,.,15,TRBJ2-7,TRBV6-5,CASSYGADLSYEQYF,TGTGCCAGCAGTTACGGGGCAGATCTTTCCTACGAGCAGTACTTC
once,TRBD1,14,TRBJ1-2,TRBV6-5,CASSSDRGSYGYTF,TGTGCCAGCAGTTCGGACAGGGGCTCTTATGGCTACACCTTC
once,.,17,TRBJ2-3,TRBV2,CASSDGSLAQSTDTQYF,TGTGCCAGCAGTGATGGGTCACTAGCCCAAAGCACAGATACGCAGTATTTT
.,.,15,TRBJ2-7,TRBV11-1,CASRYDGAATYEQYF,TGTGCCAGCAGGTACGATGGGGCGGCTACCTACGAGCAGTACTTC
.,TRBD1,14,TRBJ1-1,TRBV28,CASASPGQGLQAFF,TGTGCCAGCGCCTCTCCGGGACAGGGGCTTCAAGCTTTCTTT
.,.,13,TRBJ2-1,TRBV6-5,CASSYSRVNEQFF,TGTGCCAGCAGTTACTCGAGGGTAAATGAGCAGTTCTTC
.,TRBD1,13,TRBJ1-5,TRBV18,CASSPTGNQPQHF,TGTGCCAGCTCACCGACAGGGAATCAGCCCCAGCATTTT
.,.,19,TRBJ1-4,TRBV7-9,CASSPGVYGGVDRYEKLFF,TGTGCCAGCAGCCCGGGTGTCTACGGAGGGGTCGATAGGTATGAAAAACTGTTTTTT
.,TRBD2,15,TRBJ2-2,TRBV5-1,CASSLGGRATGELFF,TGCGCCAGCAGCTTGGGCGGGAGGGCCACCGGGGAGCTGTTTTTT
.,.,11,TRBJ2-3,TRBV20-1,CSPDGGGTQYF,TGCAGTCCAGATGGGGGAGGTACGCAGTATTTT
.,.,14,TRBJ1-1,TRBV5-1,CASSPAGAGTEAFF,TGCGCCAGCAGCCCGGCGGGGGCTGGAACTGAAGCTTTCTTT
.,.,13,TRBJ1-5,TRBV11-3,CASSLGGDQPQHF,TGTGCCAGCAGCTTAGGCGGCGATCAGCCCCAGCATTTT
.,.,13,TRBJ2-2,TRBV7-9,CASSLSRTGELFF,TGTGCCAGCAGCTTAAGTAGAACCGGGGAGCTGTTTTTT
.,.,15,TRBJ2-7,TRBV7-2,CASSPRSFTSPEQYF,TGTGCCAGCAGCCCCCGGTCCTTCACGTCCCCTGAGCAGTACTTC
.,.,14,TRBJ1-4,TRBV7-9,CASRSGQQNEKLFF,TGTGCCAGCAGATCAGGACAGCAAAATGAAAAACTGTTTTTT
once,.,13,TRBJ1-3,TRBV30,CAYSDSSGNTIYF,TGTGCTTACAGTGACAGCTCTGGAAACACCATATATTTT
.,TRBD2,18,TRBJ2-1,TRBV9,CASSPKRGTSGVYNEQFF,TGTGCCAGCAGCCCTAAAAGAGGGACTAGCGGAGTATACAATGAGCAGTTCTTC
.,.,14,TRBJ1-1,TRBV18,CASSPGEMNTEAFF,TGTGCCAGCTCACCAGGAGAGATGAACACTGAAGCTTTCTTT
.,.,15,TRBJ1-6,TRBV5-4,CASSRSQGTASPLHF,TGTGCCAGCAGCCGCAGCCAGGGAACGGCCTCACCCCTCCACTTT
.,TRBD1,13,TRBJ1-3,TRBV6-5,CASSSGQGNTIYF,TGTGCCAGCAGTTCGGGACAGGGGAACACCATATATTTT
.,TRBD1,17,TRBJ1-1,TRBV19,CASSIGTGRSLNTEAFF,TGTGCCAGTAGTATAGGGACAGGTAGAAGCCTAAACACTGAAGCTTTCTTT
.,TRBD1,14,TRBJ1-5,TRBV9,CASSETGDYKPQHF,TGTGCCAGCAGCGAAACAGGGGATTACAAGCCCCAGCATTTT
.,TRBD1,17,TRBJ2-1,TRBV13,CASSLVVAGTGSGEQFF,TGTGCCAGCAGTCTAGTAGTTGCCGGGACAGGATCTGGTGAGCAGTTCTTC
.,TRBD1,15,TRBJ1-6,TRBV7-9,CASSLGTGENSPLHF,TGTGCCAGCAGCTTAGGGACAGGGGAAAATTCACCCCTCCACTTT
.,.,13,TRBJ2-7,TRBV7-6,CASSGLPAYEQYF,TGTGCCAGCAGTGGACTACCCGCCTACGAGCAGTACTTC
.,TRBD1,13,TRBJ2-7,TRBV11-3,CASSLARGYEQYF,TGTGCCAGCAGCTTGGCCAGGGGGTACGAGCAGTACTTC
few,.,15,TRBJ1-5,TRBV2,CASSPRELGNQPQHF,TGTGCCAGCAGTCCAAGGGAGTTAGGAAATCAGCCCCAGCATTTT
.,.,15,TRBJ2-2,TRBV15,CATSRDLGGSGELFF,TGTGCCACCAGCAGAGATCTCGGGGGTTCCGGGGAGCTGTTTTTT
.,.,13,TRBJ2-1,TRBV7-3,CASSLLSDNEQFF,TGTGCCAGCAGCTTACTCAGCGACAATGAGCAGTTCTTC
.,TRBD1,14,TRBJ1-1,TRBV7-2,CASSLNRGNTEAFF,TGTGCCAGCAGTCTAAACAGGGGGAACACTGAAGCTTTCTTT
.,.,18,TRBJ2-6,TRBV7-2,CASSLDYTGSSGANVLTF,TGTGCCAGCAGCTTGGACTATACGGGGTCCTCTGGGGCCAACGTCCTGACTTTC
.,TRBD2,13,TRBJ2-7,TRBV29-1,CSVDWGGGREQYF,TGCAGCGTTGACTGGGGGGGAGGTCGCGAGCAGTACTTC
.,TRBD1,11,TRBJ1-2,TRBV20-1,CSSDRNYGYTF,TGCAGTTCGGACAGGAACTATGGCTACACCTTC
.,.,14,TRBJ2-2,TRBV5-4,CASSLGSGDGELFF,TGTGCCAGCAGCCTCGGGTCAGGGGACGGGGAGCTGTTTTTT
.,.,16,TRBJ2-7,TRBV3-1/TRBV3-2,CASSQGLWGGVYEQYF,TGTGCCAGCAGCCAAGGCTTGTGGGGAGGAGTCTACGAGCAGTACTTC
.,TRBD2,16,TRBJ2-1,TRBV27,CASSSLGGLAHNEQFF,TGTGCCAGCAGTTCCTTGGGGGGACTAGCTCACAATGAGCAGTTCTTC
.,TRBD2,15,TRBJ2-5,TRBV4-2,CASSQGLAEQETQYF,TGTGCCAGCAGCCAAGGACTAGCGGAACAAGAGACCCAGTACTTC
.,TRBD1,14,TRBJ2-3,TRBV24-1,CATSTTGGTDTQYF,TGTGCCACCAGTACGACAGGGGGGACAGATACGCAGTATTTT
.,.,16,TRBJ2-6,TRBV7-6,CASSLATRAGANVLTF,TGTGCCAGCAGCTTAGCGACCAGGGCTGGGGCCAACGTCCTGACTTTC
.,TRBD1,15,TRBJ1-1,TRBV19,CASSLGTGANTEAFF,TGTGCCAGTAGTTTAGGGACAGGGGCGAACACTGAAGCTTTCTTT
.,.,16,TRBJ2-1,TRBV28,CASSLIRGLLNNEQFF,TGTGCCAGCAGTTTAATACGAGGACTACTAAACAATGAGCAGTTCTTC
.,TRBD1,16,TRBJ1-3,TRBV11-3,CASSLGDRDRVNTIYF,TGTGCCAGCAGCTTAGGCGACCGGGACAGGGTAAACACCATATATTTT
.,.,17,TRBJ2-5,TRBV1,CTSSQDERAGVAETQYF,TGCACCAGCAGCCAAGATGAGAGAGCGGGAGTGGCAGAGACCCAGTACTTC
.,TRBD2,19,TRBJ2-1,TRBV9,CASSRSVKTSGGAVNEQFF,TGTGCCAGCAGCCGCAGCGTTAAGACTAGCGGGGGGGCGGTCAATGAGCAGTTCTTC
.,.,14,TRBJ2-5,TRBV11-3,CASSSSAYQETQYF,TGTGCCAGCAGCTCCTCAGCGTACCAAGAGACCCAGTACTTC
.,.,14,TRBJ1-6,TRBV27,CASSRDLLGSPLHF,TGTGCCAGCAGTAGGGACTTGTTGGGTTCACCCCTCCACTTT